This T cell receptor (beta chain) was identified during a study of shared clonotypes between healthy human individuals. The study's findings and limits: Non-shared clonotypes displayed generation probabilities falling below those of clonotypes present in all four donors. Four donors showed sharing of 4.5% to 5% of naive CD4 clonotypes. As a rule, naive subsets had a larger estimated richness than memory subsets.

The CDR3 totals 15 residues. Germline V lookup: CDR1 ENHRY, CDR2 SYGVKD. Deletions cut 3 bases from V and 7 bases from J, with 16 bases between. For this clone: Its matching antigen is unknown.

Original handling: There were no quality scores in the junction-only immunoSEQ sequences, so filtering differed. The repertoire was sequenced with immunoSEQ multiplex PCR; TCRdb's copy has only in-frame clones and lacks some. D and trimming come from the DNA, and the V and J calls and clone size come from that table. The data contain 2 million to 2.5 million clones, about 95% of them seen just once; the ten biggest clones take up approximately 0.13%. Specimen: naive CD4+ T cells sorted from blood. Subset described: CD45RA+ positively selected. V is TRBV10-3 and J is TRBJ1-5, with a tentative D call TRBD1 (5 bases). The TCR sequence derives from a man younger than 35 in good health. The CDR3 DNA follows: TGTGCCATCAGTGACGGCTCCCAGGGCCGGCAGCCCCAGCATTTT. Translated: CAISDGSQGRQPQHF.